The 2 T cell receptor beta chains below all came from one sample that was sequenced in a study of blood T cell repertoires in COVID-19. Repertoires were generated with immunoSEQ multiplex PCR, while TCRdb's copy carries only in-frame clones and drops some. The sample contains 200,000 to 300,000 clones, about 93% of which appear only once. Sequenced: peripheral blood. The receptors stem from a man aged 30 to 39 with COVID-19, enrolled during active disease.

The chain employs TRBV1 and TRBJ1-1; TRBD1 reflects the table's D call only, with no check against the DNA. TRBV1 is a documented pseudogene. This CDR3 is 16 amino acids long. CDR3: CTSSRPRRSWVPEAFF. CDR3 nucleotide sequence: TGCACCAGCAGCCGACCCAGGCGAAGCTGGGTACCTGAAGCTTTCTTT.

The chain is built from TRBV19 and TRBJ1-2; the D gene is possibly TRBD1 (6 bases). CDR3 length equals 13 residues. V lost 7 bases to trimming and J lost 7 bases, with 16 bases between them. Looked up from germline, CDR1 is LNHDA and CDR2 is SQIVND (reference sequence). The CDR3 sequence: CASTPRGGFGYTF. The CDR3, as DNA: TGTGCCAGTACCCCAAGAGGGGGTTTTGGCTACACCTTC.